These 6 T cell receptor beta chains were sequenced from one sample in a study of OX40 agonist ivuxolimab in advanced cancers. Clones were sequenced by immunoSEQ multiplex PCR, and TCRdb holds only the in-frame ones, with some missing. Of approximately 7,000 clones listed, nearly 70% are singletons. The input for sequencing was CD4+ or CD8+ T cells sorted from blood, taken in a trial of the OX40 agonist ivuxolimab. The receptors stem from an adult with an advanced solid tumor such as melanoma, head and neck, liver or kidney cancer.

The CDR3 DNA sequence: TGTGCCAGCAGCTTAGATGGCGGGGGACTCACAGATACGCAGTATTTT. As protein: CASSLDGGGLTDTQYF. J is TRBJ2-3 and V is TRBV7-9, with TRBD2 identical over 7 bases. Trimming at V came to 1 base and at J to 2 bases, leaving 6 bases not matched to a gene. This CDR3 comprises 16 residues. CDR1 and CDR2 from the germline V gene are SEHNR and FQNEAQ (reference sequence).

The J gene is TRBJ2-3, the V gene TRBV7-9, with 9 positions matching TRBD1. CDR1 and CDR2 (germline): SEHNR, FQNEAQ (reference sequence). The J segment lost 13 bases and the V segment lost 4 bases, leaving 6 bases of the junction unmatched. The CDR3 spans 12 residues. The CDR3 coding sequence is TGTGCCAGCAGCTCAACCGGGACAGGGAAGTATTTT. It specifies CASSSTGTGKYF.

This CDR3 reads CASSFRDRVSAGANVLTF. For the CDR3, the DNA is TGTGCCAGCAGCTTTCGGGACAGGGTTTCCGCTGGGGCCAACGTCCTGACTTTC. The chain is built from TRBV11-2 and TRBJ2-6; 9 bases are shared with TRBD1. With 3 bases clipped from V and 2 bases from J, the junction kept 8 bases outside the gene matches. This CDR3 has 18 residues. CDR1 is SGHAT, CDR2 FQNNGV, per germline.

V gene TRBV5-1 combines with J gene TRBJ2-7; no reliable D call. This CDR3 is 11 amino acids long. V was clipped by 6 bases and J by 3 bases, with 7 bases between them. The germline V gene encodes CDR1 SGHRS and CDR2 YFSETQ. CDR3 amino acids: CASKGIYEQYF. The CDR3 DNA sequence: TGCGCCAGCAAAGGCATCTACGAGCAGTACTTC.

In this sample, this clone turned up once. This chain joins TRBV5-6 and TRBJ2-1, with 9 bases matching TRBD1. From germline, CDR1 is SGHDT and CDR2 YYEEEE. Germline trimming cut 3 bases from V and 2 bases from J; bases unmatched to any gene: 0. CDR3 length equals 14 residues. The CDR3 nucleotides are TGTGCCAGCAGCTGGACAGGGGCCTACAATGAGCAGTTCTTC. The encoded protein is CASSWTGAYNEQFF.

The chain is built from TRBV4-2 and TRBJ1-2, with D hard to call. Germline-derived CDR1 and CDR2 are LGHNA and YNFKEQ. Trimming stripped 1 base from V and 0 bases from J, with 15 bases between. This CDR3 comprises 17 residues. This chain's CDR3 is CASSQVYLGESNYGYTF. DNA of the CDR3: TGTGCCAGCAGCCAAGTATACCTCGGGGAATCTAACTATGGCTACACCTTC.